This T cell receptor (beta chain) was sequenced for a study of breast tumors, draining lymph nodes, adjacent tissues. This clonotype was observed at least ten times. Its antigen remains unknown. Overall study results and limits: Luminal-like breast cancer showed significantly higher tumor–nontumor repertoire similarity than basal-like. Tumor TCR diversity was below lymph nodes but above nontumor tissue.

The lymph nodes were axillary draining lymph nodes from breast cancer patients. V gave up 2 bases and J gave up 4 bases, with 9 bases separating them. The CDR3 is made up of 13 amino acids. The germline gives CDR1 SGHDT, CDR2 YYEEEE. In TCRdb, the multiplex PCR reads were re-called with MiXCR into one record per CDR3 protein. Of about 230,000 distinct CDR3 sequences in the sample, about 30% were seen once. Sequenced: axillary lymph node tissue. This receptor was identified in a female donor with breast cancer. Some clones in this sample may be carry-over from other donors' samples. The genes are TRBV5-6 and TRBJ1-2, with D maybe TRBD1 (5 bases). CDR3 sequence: CASSFGGAYGYTF. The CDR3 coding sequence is TGTGCCAGCAGCTTCGGCGGGGCCTATGGCTACACCTTC.